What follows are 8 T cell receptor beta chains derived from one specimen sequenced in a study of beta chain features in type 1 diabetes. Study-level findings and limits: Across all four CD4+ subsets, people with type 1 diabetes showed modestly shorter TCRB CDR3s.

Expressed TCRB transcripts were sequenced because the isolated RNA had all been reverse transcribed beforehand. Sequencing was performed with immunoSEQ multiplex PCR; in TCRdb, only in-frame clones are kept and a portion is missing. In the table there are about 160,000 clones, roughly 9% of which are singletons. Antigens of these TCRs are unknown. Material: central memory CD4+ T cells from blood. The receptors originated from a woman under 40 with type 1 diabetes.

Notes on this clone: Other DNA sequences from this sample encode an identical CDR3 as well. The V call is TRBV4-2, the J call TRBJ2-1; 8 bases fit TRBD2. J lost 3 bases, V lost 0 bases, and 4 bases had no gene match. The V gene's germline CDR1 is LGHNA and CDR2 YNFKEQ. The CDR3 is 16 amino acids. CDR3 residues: CASSQDGGTSYNEQFF. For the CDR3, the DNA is TGTGCCAGCAGCCAAGACGGTGGGACTAGCTACAATGAGCAGTTCTTC.

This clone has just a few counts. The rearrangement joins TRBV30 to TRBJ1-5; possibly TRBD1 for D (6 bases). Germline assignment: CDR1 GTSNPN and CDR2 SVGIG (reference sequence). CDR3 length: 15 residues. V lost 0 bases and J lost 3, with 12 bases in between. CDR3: CAWSVRGGVNQPQHF. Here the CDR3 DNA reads TGTGCCTGGAGTGTACGGGGGGGCGTCAATCAGCCCCAGCATTTT.

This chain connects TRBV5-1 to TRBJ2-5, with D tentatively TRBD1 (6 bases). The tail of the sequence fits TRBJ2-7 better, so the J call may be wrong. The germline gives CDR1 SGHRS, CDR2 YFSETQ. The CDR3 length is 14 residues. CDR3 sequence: CASGDSTGLDEQYF. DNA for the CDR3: TGCGCCAGCGGAGATTCCACAGGGCTTGACGAGCAGTACTTC.

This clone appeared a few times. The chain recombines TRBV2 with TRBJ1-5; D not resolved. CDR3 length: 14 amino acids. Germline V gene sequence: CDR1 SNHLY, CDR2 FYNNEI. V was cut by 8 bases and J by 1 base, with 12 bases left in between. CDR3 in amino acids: CASGRGRSNQPQHF. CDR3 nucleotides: TGTGCCAGCGGCCGGGGTAGAAGCAATCAGCCCCAGCATTTT.

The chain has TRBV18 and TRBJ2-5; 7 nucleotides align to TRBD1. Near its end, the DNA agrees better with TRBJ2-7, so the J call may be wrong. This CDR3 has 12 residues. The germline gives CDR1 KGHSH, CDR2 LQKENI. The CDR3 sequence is CASSRTGDEQYF. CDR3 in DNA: TGTGCCAGCTCACGTACAGGGGACGAGCAGTACTTC.

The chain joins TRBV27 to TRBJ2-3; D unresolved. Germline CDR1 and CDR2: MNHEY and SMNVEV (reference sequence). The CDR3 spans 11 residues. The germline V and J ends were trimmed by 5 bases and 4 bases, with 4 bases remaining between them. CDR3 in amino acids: CASSLPDTQYF. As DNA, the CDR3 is TGTGCCAGCAGTCTTCCAGATACGCAGTATTTT.

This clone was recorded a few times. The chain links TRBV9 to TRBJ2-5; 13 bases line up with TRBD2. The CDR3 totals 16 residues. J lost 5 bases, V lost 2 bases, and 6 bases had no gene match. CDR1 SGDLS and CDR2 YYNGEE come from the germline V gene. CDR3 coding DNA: TGTGCCAGCAGCGTCGGGACTAGCGGGATGGGGGAGACCCAGTACTTC. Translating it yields CASSVGTSGMGETQYF.

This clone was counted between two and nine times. The chain's CDR3 is CASSHGLADQETQYF. CDR3 coding DNA: TGTGCCAGCAGCCACGGACTAGCGGACCAAGAGACCCAGTACTTC. The V gene is TRBV7-2, the J gene TRBJ2-5, with 10 bases aligning to TRBD2. This CDR3 has 15 amino acids. V trimming: 5 bases; J trimming: 0 bases; junction bases outside the gene matches: 3. Germline V lookup: CDR1 SGHTA, CDR2 FQGNSA.